These 5 T cell receptor beta chains were sequenced from one sample in a study of T cells in Graves' hyperthyroidism and ophthalmopathy. Amplified regions were TCR beta CDR3 sequences from RNA transcripts. Initially, a first-round RT-PCR of the TCR CDR3 employed the HTBI primer set. TCRdb redid the calling of the multiplex PCR reads with MiXCR, one entry per CDR3 protein. The profile shows over 450,000 distinct CDR3 sequences, under 15% of them singletons. Sequencing was performed on blood. These receptors came from a woman between 18 and 30 years old with Graves' hyperthyroidism.

The chain couples TRBV24-1 to TRBJ1-3; D gene unclear. V was shortened by 9 bases and J by 4 bases, with 9 bases between the two germline ends. CDR1 and CDR2 from the germline V gene are KGHDR and SFDVKD. This CDR3 has 12 residues. Here the CDR3 DNA reads TGTGCCACCTCCGGGCAAGGAAACACCATATATTTT. Its translation is CATSGQGNTIYF.

This clonotype was picked up many times. The V gene is TRBV12-3 or TRBV12-4, the J gene TRBJ2-1; D is ambiguous. The CDR3 totals 12 residues. V was shortened by 4 bases and J by 6 bases, with 7 bases between the two germline ends. CDR3 nucleotide sequence: TGTGCCAGCAGTTACGGTGCCAATGAGCAGTTCTTC. It codes for CASSYGANEQFF.

This clonotype was recorded many times. The chain employs TRBV3-1 and TRBJ2-1; TRBD2 agrees at 8 bases. Germline loops: CDR1 LGHDT, CDR2 YNNKEL (reference sequence). CDR3 length equals 16 residues. The V segment lost 1 base and the J segment 0 bases; nucleotides outside the gene matches: 2. The chain's CDR3 is CASSQGGRFSYNEQFF. The DNA of the CDR3 is TGTGCCAGCAGCCAAGGCGGGAGGTTCTCCTACAATGAGCAGTTCTTC.

In this sample, this clonotype turned up many times. The chain joins TRBV11-3 to TRBJ2-1; D ambiguous. Germline V CDR1 and CDR2: SGHNT, YENEEA. The CDR3 extends over 16 amino acids. V lost 0 bases to trimming and J lost 2 bases, with 11 bases between them. The CDR3 region is CASSLEMGPAYNEQFF. CDR3 DNA sequence: TGTGCCAGCAGCTTAGAAATGGGCCCTGCCTACAATGAGCAGTTCTTC.

The rearrangement joins TRBV12-3 or TRBV12-4 to TRBJ1-5, with 8 bases that match TRBD1. The CDR3 contains 18 residues. V was pared by 6 bases and J by 3 bases, with 16 bases of the junction left unmatched. The CDR3 is CASSLTGQGANNNQPQHF. The CDR3 DNA reads TGTGCCAGCAGCTTGACAGGACAGGGAGCTAATAACAATCAGCCCCAGCATTTT.